This T cell receptor beta chain was sequenced for a study of blood T cell repertoires in COVID-19. Repertoires were generated with immunoSEQ multiplex PCR, while TCRdb's copy carries only in-frame clones and drops some. The sample records about 300,000 clones, 89% being singletons. Sequencing input: peripheral blood. The receptor comes from a young man who had recovered from COVID-19.

CDR3 bases: TGTGCCAGCAGTGAACATCCAGGGGGCGAAGCTGGAAACACCATATATTTT. Protein: CASSEHPGGEAGNTIYF. The chain recombines TRBV6-1 with TRBJ1-3; TRBD1 matches 8 bases. The germline CDR1 and CDR2 sequences are MNHNS and SASEGT. The CDR3 has 17 residues. With 2 bases clipped from V and 2 bases from J, the junction kept 8 bases outside the gene matches.